A selection of T cell receptor beta chains follows, all from one sample in a study of glioma-infiltrating T cells. From the multiplex PCR reads, TCRdb called clonotypes with MiXCR, one entry per CDR3 protein. The data hold about 94,000 distinct CDR3 sequences, with around a quarter observed a single time. The sample was glioma tissue, nonneoplastic brain tissue, or PBMCs (not recorded which). The receptors originated from a human donor with low-grade glioma or glioblastoma, undergoing nonglioma brain surgery, or in good health (not recorded which). Both conserved end residues are part of each CDR3. The D gene is left open where the match is weak. The listing skips clone size in some rows; elsewhere it reads once, few, many or a size class.

D gene	clone size	V gene	J gene	CDR3 DNA	CDR3 protein
TRBD2	few	TRBV4-2	TRBJ2-7	TGTGCCAGCAGCCAAGAATGGACTAGCGGGGGGAGCTCCTACGAGCAGTACTTC	CASSQEWTSGGSSYEQYF
-	-	TRBV19	TRBJ2-1	TGTGCCAGTAGTATCCTAGGGGCATCCTACAATGAGCAGTTCTTC	CASSILGASYNEQFF
-	many	TRBV6-1	TRBJ2-1	TGTGCCAGCAGTTTGAGCGGCCTAGGGGAGCAGTTCTTC	CASSLSGLGEQFF
-	many	TRBV6-1	TRBJ2-5	TGTGCCAGCAGGCCGATCGGACATATGGAGACCCAGTACTTC	CASRPIGHMETQYF
TRBD2	many	TRBV15	TRBJ2-1	TGTGCCACCAGCCGGCGGGGGGGGACTCATGAGCAGTTCTTC	CATSRRGGTHEQFF
-	many	TRBV20-1	TRBJ1-2	TGCAGTGCTAGGTTACTCGGGACCAACTATGGCTACACCTTC	CSARLLGTNYGYTF
-	many	TRBV3-1	TRBJ2-1	TGTGCCAGCAGCCAAGACGAGGCGAGAGCCTACAATGAGCAGTTCTTC	CASSQDEARAYNEQFF
TRBD2	-	TRBV12-3/TRBV12-4	TRBJ2-1	TGTGCCAGCAGTTCAGTTGTTGGCGGGAGTAATGAGCAGTTCTTC	CASSSVVGGSNEQFF
-	many	TRBV6-1	TRBJ1-2	TGTGCCAGCAGTGGCGGGCCTTGGCGCAGTAGGGTCTATGGCTACACCTTC	CASSGGPWRSRVYGYTF
-	many	TRBV20-1	TRBJ2-5	TGCAGTGCTATCCCCCAGCCCTTGTCGGTTCGGACCCAGTACTTC	CSAIPQPLSVRTQYF
-	many	TRBV6-1	TRBJ1-5	TGTGCCAGCATCGCCAGGGGAACGATCAATAGCAATCAGCCCCAGCATTTT	CASIARGTINSNQPQHF
TRBD1	many	TRBV20-1	TRBJ1-6	TGCAGTGCTAGGGATGACAGGGGCTATTCACCCCTCCACTTT	CSARDDRGYSPLHF
-	-	TRBV2	TRBJ2-3	TGTGCCAGCAGTGTTAATCCGATCACAGATACGCAGTATTTT	CASSVNPITDTQYF
-	many	TRBV27	TRBJ1-2	TGTGCCAGCAGTTTATGGGGCGGAAACTATGGCTACACCTTC	CASSLWGGNYGYTF
-	medium-sized	TRBV27	TRBJ2-7	TGTGCCAGCAATCAGGGTTACGAGCAGTACTTC	CASNQGYEQYF
TRBD2	many	TRBV20-1	TRBJ2-3	TGCAGTGCTAGGCGGGGGGGCTCAGATACGCAGTATTTT	CSARRGGSDTQYF
TRBD1	many	TRBV6-1	TRBJ1-2	TGTGCCAGTGGGGACAGGGGCTATGGCTACACCTTC	CASGDRGYGYTF
TRBD2	many	TRBV12-3/TRBV12-4	TRBJ2-7	TGTGCCAGCAGTTTCGGCGGGGGGGCAAACGAGCAGTACTTC	CASSFGGGANEQYF
TRBD1	many	TRBV6-4	TRBJ2-3	TGTGCCAGCAGTGAGCAAGCACAGGGGAATACGCAGTATTTT	CASSEQAQGNTQYF
TRBD2	many	TRBV5-6	TRBJ2-3	TGTGCCAGCAGTTTTAGCGGGATAGCCGTCACAGATACGCAGTATTTT	CASSFSGIAVTDTQYF
-	-	TRBV11-3	TRBJ1-1	TGTGCCAGCAGCTTAGGCAGGGCTGCTGAAGCTTTCTTT	CASSLGRAAEAFF
-	many	TRBV18	TRBJ2-3	TGTGCCAGCTCATCGACTGACGGCTTAGCGCCGCAGTATTTT	CASSSTDGLAPQYF
-	many	TRBV6-1	TRBJ2-7	TGTGCCAGCAGTGTGGACACGTACCTCGGAGAGCAGTACTTC	CASSVDTYLGEQYF
-	-	TRBV11-2	TRBJ1-2	TGTGCCAGCAGCTTAGTTGGCATCGGAGGCTACACCTTC	CASSLVGIGGYTF
-	many	TRBV19	TRBJ1-2	TGTGCCAGTAGTATGACCGGGGGCGCCAAGGGCTACACCTTC	CASSMTGGAKGYTF
-	many	TRBV18	TRBJ1-6	TGTGCCAGCTCACCATTGGCCTTAGGGACTGGGGATTCACCCCTCCACTTT	CASSPLALGTGDSPLHF
-	many	TRBV10-2	TRBJ2-1	TGCGCCAGCAGTTCCACAGGGACCTTGAACAATGAGCAGTTCTTC	CASSSTGTLNNEQFF
-	many	TRBV20-1	TRBJ2-2	TGCAGTGCTGGTCGGCGTGGAGAGCTGTTTTTT	CSAGRRGELFF
-	few	TRBV6-1	TRBJ2-1	TGTGCCAGCAGTTTAGCGGTTCCTTCGGACAATGAGCAGTTCTTC	CASSLAVPSDNEQFF
-	-	TRBV29-1	TRBJ2-7	TGCAGCGCCAATACACCCGGGTCCTACGAGCAGTACTTC	CSANTPGSYEQYF
TRBD1	many	TRBV7-2	TRBJ2-3	TGTGCCAGCAGCGGGGACAGGGGAAATACGCAGTATTTT	CASSGDRGNTQYF
-	many	TRBV6-6	TRBJ1-6	TGTGCCAGCAGTTACTCCGCAGCCGTCAATTCACCCCTCCACTTT	CASSYSAAVNSPLHF
-	-	TRBV19	TRBJ2-1	TGTGCCAGTAGTATAGGCGCGTCTCACAATGAGCAGTTCTTC	CASSIGASHNEQFF
-	many	TRBV2	TRBJ1-2	TGTGCCAGCAAACAACAGGGTGAACACTATGGCTACACCTTC	CASKQQGEHYGYTF
-	few	TRBV5-6	TRBJ2-5	TGTGCCAGCAGCGGGACTCTGGGGGAGACCCAGTACTTC	CASSGTLGETQYF
TRBD1	many	TRBV18	TRBJ1-2	TGTGCCAGCTCACCCTCCGGACAGGGAAAGAGTGATGGCTACACCTTC	CASSPSGQGKSDGYTF
TRBD2	few	TRBV2	TRBJ2-3	TGTGCCAGCAGTGAATTTAGCGGGGGGGTTGGGTTCACAGATACGCAGTATTTT	CASSEFSGGVGFTDTQYF
TRBD1	many	TRBV11-2	TRBJ1-1	TGTGCCAGCAGCTTATTTACAGGGGACACTGAAGCTTTCTTT	CASSLFTGDTEAFF
-	-	TRBV10-3	TRBJ2-1	TGTGCCACCCTTGGACAAGGGGCTTCCAGCAATGAGCAGTTCTTC	CATLGQGASSNEQFF
TRBD2	few	TRBV10-3	TRBJ2-1	TGTGCCATCAGTGTAGGGACTAGCGGGAATCGGCAGTTCTTC	CAISVGTSGNRQFF
-	-	TRBV11-2	TRBJ1-1	TGTGCCAGCAGCTTAGGTGGGATGTATCCCAACACTGAAGCTTTCTTT	CASSLGGMYPNTEAFF
-	few	TRBV7-9	TRBJ1-2	TGTGCCAGCAGCTCTCAGGACCCCAGGATGGGTTATGGCTACACCTTC	CASSSQDPRMGYGYTF
-	-	TRBV19	TRBJ2-7	TGTGCCAGTAGTATTAGTACAGGACCCTACGAGCAGTACTTC	CASSISTGPYEQYF
-	few	TRBV19	TRBJ2-5	TGTGCCAGTAGTATCGAGGGGGAGACCCAGTACTTC	CASSIEGETQYF
-	-	TRBV9	TRBJ1-1	TGCGCCAGCAGCGTTCAGGAGGGCACTGAAGCTTTCTTT	CASSVQEGTEAFF
-	many	TRBV4-1	TRBJ1-2	TGCGCCAGCAGCCAAGATAGGCGATCTGCGACCTATGGCTACACCTTC	CASSQDRRSATYGYTF
-	few	TRBV29-1	TRBJ1-2	TGCAGCGTTGAGGGGCCGTCAAGGGATGGCTACACCTTC	CSVEGPSRDGYTF
-	-	TRBV19	TRBJ1-2	TGTGCCAGTAATGATCCGGGGGGCCTCAACTATAGCTACACCTTC	CASNDPGGLNYSYTF
-	many	TRBV6-1	TRBJ1-1	TGTGCCAGCAGACTCAGTGACACTGAAGCTTTCTTT	CASRLSDTEAFF
-	-	TRBV7-9	TRBJ1-2	TGTGCCAGCAGCTTACAGGGAGGTTATGGCTACACCTTC	CASSLQGGYGYTF
-	many	TRBV25-1	TRBJ2-3	TGTGCCAGCATTTCTAGGGGCTCGATAGATACGCAGTATTTT	CASISRGSIDTQYF
-	few	TRBV5-6	TRBJ1-1	TGTGCCAGCACCCGACAGCACGGAGGAGACTCCACTGAAGCTTTCTTT	CASTRQHGGDSTEAFF